This TCR beta chain came from a study of blood T cell repertoires in COVID-19. Turning to the study itself: PBMCs, B-cell-depleted T cells, or T cells were the source of the cDNA or gDNA that made up the material.

From germline, CDR1 is LGHNA and CDR2 YNFKEQ. CDR3 length: 16 residues. Unmatched junction bases numbered 2, after V lost 0 bases and J lost 2 bases. Participant-reported clinical history was the basis for cohort assignment. Two negative PCRs, clearance, or symptom resolution had been documented for recovered Cohort 3 donors. Per the authors' pipeline: Reference gene primer amplification yielded estimated nucleated cell counts. The assay was immunoSEQ multiplex PCR, and TCRdb's table has in-frame clones only and misses some. That table gives V, J and clone size, and the DNA gave D and trimming. This sample carries 250,000 or so clones, over 75% of them seen once, and the ten largest clones take under 2.5%.

The specimen sequenced was PBMCs or T cells enriched from blood (not recorded which). The source of this sequence is a woman in her forties or fifties who had recovered from COVID-19. V and J are TRBV4-2 and TRBJ2-1, with TRBD2 identical over 9 bases. The CDR3 DNA follows: TGTGCCAGCAGCCAAGAAAGACTAGCGGCCTACAATGAGCAGTTCTTC. It yields the protein CASSQERLAAYNEQFF.